The 25 T cell receptor beta chains given below trace back to one sample, sequenced in a study of blood T cell repertoires in COVID-19. TCRdb keeps only in-frame clones here, not all; method: immunoSEQ multiplex PCR. The sample lists around 260,000 clones; 80% to 90% were seen once. The sample was peripheral blood. All receptors derive from a woman between 40 and 50 years old who had recovered from COVID-19.

The gene calls are TRBV4-3 and TRBJ1-6, with 8 bases fitting TRBD1. Trimming removed 2 bases from V and 8 bases from J; junction bases left unmatched: 5. In germline, CDR1 is LGHNA, CDR2 YSLEER. The CDR3 runs to 15 residues. CDR3 in amino acids: CASSQQTGADSPLHF. As DNA, the CDR3 is TGCGCCAGCAGCCAACAGACAGGGGCCGATTCACCCCTCCACTTT.

The V call is TRBV6-2 or TRBV6-3, the J call TRBJ2-1; the match to TRBD1 covers 7 bases. J lost 10 bases, V lost 2 bases, and 5 bases had no gene match. CDR1 and CDR2 from the germline V gene are MNHEY and SVGEGT. The CDR3 length is 13 residues. As DNA, the CDR3 is TGTGCCAGCAGTTACGGGGACAGTCGGGAGCAGTTCTTC. This codes for CASSYGDSREQFF.

This sequence joins TRBV9 and TRBJ1-2, with D possibly being TRBD1 (5 bases). V dropped 2 bases and J dropped 4 bases, with 9 bases sitting between them. The length of the CDR3 is 13 residues. Germline CDR1 reads SGDLS; CDR2 reads YYNGEE. The DNA for the CDR3 is TGTGCCAGCAGCGTGTCACAGGCCTATGGCTACACCTTC. Amino acid sequence: CASSVSQAYGYTF.

The chain is built from TRBV7-9 and TRBJ2-7; TRBD1 aligns across 7 bases. The CDR3 is 15 amino acids. The V gene end was trimmed by 5 bases and the J gene end by 5 bases; junction bases not matched to a gene: 12. Germline V CDR1 and CDR2: SEHNR, FQNEAQ (reference sequence). The CDR3 region has the DNA TGTGCCAGCAGCCGACAATGGGGACAGAGTAACGAGCAGTACTTC. Amino acids: CASSRQWGQSNEQYF.

The rearrangement links TRBV19 to TRBJ2-7, with D possibly TRBD2 on 6 matching bases. This CDR3 spans 13 amino acids. In germline, CDR1 is LNHDA, CDR2 SQIVND (reference sequence). Trimming took 4 bases from V and 3 from J, leaving 10 bases between them. In DNA, the CDR3 is TGTGCCAGTAGTAGGGGGGACGGCTACGAGCAGTACTTC. Translation gives CASSRGDGYEQYF. The full variable domain, completed using reference TRBV19 and TRBJ2-7, is DGGITQSPKYLFRKEGQNVTLSCEQNLNHDAMYWYRQDPGQGLRLIYYSQIVNDFQKGDIAEGYSVSREKKESFPLTVTSAQKNPTAFYLCASSRGDGYEQYFGPGTRLTVT.

The chain employs TRBV27 and TRBJ2-7; D perhaps matches TRBD2 (6 bases). The germline CDR1 and CDR2 sequences are MNHEY and SMNVEV (reference sequence). V shed 6 bases and J shed 0 bases, with 9 bases lying between them. This CDR3 is 13 amino acids long. Here the CDR3 reads CASSPGDSYEQYF. The CDR3, as DNA: TGTGCCAGCAGCCCGGGGGACTCCTACGAGCAGTACTTC.

A single count supports this clone. This chain links TRBV30 with TRBJ2-5; a possible D gene is TRBD1 (5 bases). V was trimmed by 3 bases and J by 7 bases, leaving 9 bases between them. CDR3 length: 11 amino acids. Germline CDR1 is GTSNPN and CDR2 is SVGIG (reference sequence). The CDR3 sequence: CAWRQGRTQYF. CDR3 DNA: TGTGCCTGGAGGCAGGGTAGGACCCAGTACTTC. Drawing the rest from reference TRBV30 and TRBJ2-5, the complete variable domain is SQTIHQWPATLVQPVGSPLSLECTVEGTSNPNLYWYRQAAGRGLQLLFYSVGIGQISSEVPQNLSASRPQDRQFILSSKKLLLSDSGFYLCAWRQGRTQYFGPGTRLLVL.

About this clone: Within the sample, other DNA sequences also encode this same CDR3. The chain links TRBV27 to TRBJ1-1; 8 bases align to TRBD1. Germline lookup yields CDR1 MNHEY and CDR2 SMNVEV (reference sequence). The CDR3 extends over 13 amino acids. V lost 2 bases and J lost 5; bases outside the gene matches: 1. The DNA of the CDR3 is TGTGCCAGCAGTTTAACAGGGGGGACTGAAGCTTTCTTT. Its translation is CASSLTGGTEAFF.

This clone appeared a single time. The chain has TRBV5-1 and TRBJ2-3, with 10 bases fitting TRBD1. The V and J ends lost 4 bases and 3 bases, in that order; junction bases with no gene match: 5. This CDR3 is 15 amino acids long. CDR1 is SGHRS, CDR2 YFSETQ, per germline. The CDR3 nucleotides are TGCGCCAGCAGCGCCGAGGGACAGGGGACAGATACGCAGTATTTT. Protein: CASSAEGQGTDTQYF.

The chain combines TRBV4-2 with TRBJ1-2; D may be TRBD1 (5 bases). Germline V gene sequence: CDR1 LGHNA, CDR2 YNFKEQ. The CDR3 contains 15 residues. V lost 2 bases, J lost 2 bases, and 12 bases lay in between. The CDR3 nucleotides read TGTGCCAGCAGCCAACCGACAGTAACAAACTATGGCTACACCTTC. Translating gives CASSQPTVTNYGYTF.

This clone was picked up a small number of times. Here the CDR3 DNA reads TGTGCCAGCAGTCCCACATCGAACTCCTACGAGCAGTACTTC. As protein: CASSPTSNSYEQYF. The chain uses TRBV6-5 and TRBJ2-7, with unresolved D. The CDR3 is made up of 14 amino acids. Trimming stripped 5 bases from V and 0 bases from J, with 11 bases between. Germline V gene lookup returns CDR1 MNHEY and CDR2 SVGAGI.

Of note for this clone: The same CDR3 is also encoded by other DNA sequences in this sample. This chain uses TRBV12-5 with TRBJ1-6; D call uncertain. The germline V gene has CDR1 LGHNT and CDR2 FRNRAP. This CDR3 has 17 amino acids. V was trimmed by 4 bases and J by 1 base, leaving 14 bases between them. CDR3 residues: CASGSPPGGSYNSPLHF. The CDR3 region has the DNA TGTGCTAGTGGTTCCCCCCCGGGTGGTTCCTATAATTCACCCCTCCACTTT. The whole variable domain, filled in from reference TRBV12-5 and TRBJ1-6, reads DARVTQTPRHKVTEMGQEVTMRCQPILGHNTVFWYRQTMMQGLELLAYFRNRAPLDDSGMPKDRFSAEMPDATLATLKIQPSEPRDSAVYFCASGSPPGGSYNSPLHFGNGTRLTVT.

This clone was seen only once. The genes are TRBV7-9 and TRBJ2-3; a weak D match, TRBD2 (5 bases). Germline loops: CDR1 SEHNR, CDR2 FQNEAQ (reference sequence). The CDR3 is made up of 13 amino acids. V was pared by 7 bases and J by 4 bases, with 12 bases between. The CDR3 loop reads CASTLRGSDTQYF. The DNA of the CDR3 is TGTGCCAGCACCCTCCGGGGTTCAGATACGCAGTATTTT.

The V and J genes are TRBV7-9 and TRBJ1-1; 8 positions match TRBD1. Germline CDR1 reads SEHNR; CDR2 reads FQNEAQ (reference sequence). V lost 4 bases to trimming and J lost 3 bases; unmatched junction nucleotides: 4. The length of the CDR3 is 14 residues. The CDR3 protein is CASSSGGWDTEAFF. CDR3 DNA sequence: TGTGCCAGCAGCTCAGGGGGCTGGGACACTGAAGCTTTCTTT. Based on the CDR3 plus reference TRBV7-9 and TRBJ1-1, the full variable domain is DTGVSQNPRHKITKRGQNVTFRCDPISEHNRLYWYRQTLGQGPEFLTYFQNEAQLEKSRLLSDRFSAERPKGSFSTLEIQRTEQGDSAMYLCASSSGGWDTEAFFGQGTRLTVV.

The rearrangement joins TRBV15 to TRBJ2-7, with D maybe TRBD1 (5 bases). CDR3 size: 15 residues. Germline values: CDR1 LNHNV, CDR2 YYDKDF (reference sequence). V lost 1 base and J 2 bases, leaving 12 bases between the germline ends. The CDR3 bases are TGTGCCACCAGCAGAGGGGGCAGCCTAACCTACGAGCAGTACTTC. Its protein is CATSRGGSLTYEQYF.

The chain couples TRBV19 to TRBJ2-4; the D is unclear. Germline V gene sequence: CDR1 LNHDA, CDR2 SQIVND (reference sequence). V lost 7 bases and J 0 bases, leaving 4 bases between the germline ends. The length of the CDR3 is 12 residues. The CDR3 bases are TGTGCCAGTACCGGAGCCAAAAACATTCAGTACTTC. Translated: CASTGAKNIQYF.

In the case of this clone: One end of the junction varies from germline; a read error may be responsible. This chain connects TRBV7-7 to TRBJ1-1, with TRBD1 as a possible D gene (5 bases). This CDR3 is 13 amino acids long. Germline CDR1 and CDR2: SSHAT and FNYEAQ (reference sequence). The CDR3 region has the DNA TGTGCTAGCAGCTCAGGTTCAAGCGGGGGAGCTTTCTTT. This gives the protein CASSSGSSGGAFF.

The CDR3 sequence: CASSLAHPGVDTQYF. The CDR3 DNA reads as TGCGCCAGCAGCTTGGCCCACCCCGGGGTTGATACGCAGTATTTT. The chain has TRBV5-1 and TRBJ2-3, with D tentatively TRBD2 (5 bases). The CDR3 consists of 15 residues. CDR1 and CDR2 (germline): SGHRS, YFSETQ. Trimming took off 0 bases at V and 6 bases at J, with 14 bases between the two ends. Full variable domain (remainder filled in from reference TRBV5-1 and TRBJ2-3): KAGVTQTPRYLIKTRGQQVTLSCSPISGHRSVSWYQQTPGQGLQFLFEYFSETQRNKGNFPGRFSGRQFSNSRSEMNVSTLELGDSALYLCASSLAHPGVDTQYFGPGTRLTVL.

The chain recombines TRBV2 with TRBJ1-6; maybe TRBD1 (6 bases). V shed 5 bases and J shed 10 bases, with 18 bases lying between them. The CDR3 spans 15 residues. CDR1 is SNHLY, CDR2 FYNNEI, per germline. CDR3 DNA: TGTGCCAGCAGTATGTCCGGGACAAATGGGTCACCCCTCCACTTT. Translated, it gives CASSMSGTNGSPLHF.

This clone turned up a few times. The V call is TRBV5-1, the J call TRBJ2-7, with D hard to call. V lost 4 bases to trimming and J lost 3 bases, with 17 bases between them. This CDR3 is built from 15 residues. CDR1 is SGHRS and CDR2 is YFSETQ in the germline V gene. The CDR3 DNA is TGCGCCAGCAGCAACACCGTGGCGGTGGGCTACGAGCAGTACTTC. It encodes CASSNTVAVGYEQYF.

This clone came up a few times. This sequence joins TRBV6-4 and TRBJ2-3; possibly TRBD1 for D (5 bases). The CDR3 is 13 amino acids. Germline CDR1 MRHNA, CDR2 SNTAGT. V lost 6 bases, J lost 2 bases, and 9 bases lay in between. The CDR3 nucleotides read TGTGCCAGCAGCCAGGGCCACACAGATACGCAGTATTTT. Translation gives CASSQGHTDTQYF.

V gene TRBV18 combines with J gene TRBJ1-2; 11 bases agree with TRBD1. Germline V gene sequence: CDR1 KGHSH, CDR2 LQKENI. The trim removed 5 bases at V and 0 bases at J, leaving 8 bases unmatched. This CDR3 is 17 amino acids long. Written as DNA, the CDR3 is TGTGCCAGCTCAGCGGACAGGGGGCCGGGGGCTAACTATGGCTACACCTTC. It codes for CASSADRGPGANYGYTF.

V usage is TRBV2 and J usage is TRBJ1-2, with 8 bases lining up with TRBD1. The CDR3 covers 13 residues. Germline V lookup: CDR1 SNHLY, CDR2 FYNNEI. V shed 6 bases and J 8 bases; nucleotides not matched to a gene: 8. CDR3 sequence: CASRRTGMVGYTF. The CDR3 nucleotides are TGTGCCAGCAGAAGGACAGGGATGGTCGGCTACACCTTC.

The chain employs TRBV15 and TRBJ1-1; D is undetermined. V lost 4 bases, J lost 8 bases, and 14 bases lay in between. CDR1 and CDR2 from the germline V gene are LNHNV and YYDKDF (reference sequence). The CDR3 sequence is 13 residues long. CDR3 protein: CATSNRAIPEAFF. CDR3 nucleotides: TGTGCCACCAGCAACCGAGCTATCCCAGAAGCTTTCTTT.

In this sample, this clone turned up once. This chain links TRBV12-5 with TRBJ2-5, with 7 positions matching TRBD1. V was pared by 1 base and J by 4 bases, with 21 bases of the junction left unmatched. CDR1 and CDR2 (germline): LGHNT, FRNRAP. The CDR3 extends over 20 amino acids. CDR3 coding DNA: TGTGCTAGTGGTTTGGCCTTTACGTGGGACAGAAGACACGAGCGAGAGACCCAGTACTTC. Its translation: CASGLAFTWDRRHERETQYF.